A selection of T cell receptor beta chains follows, all from one sample in a study of blood T cell repertoires in COVID-19. TCRdb keeps only in-frame clones here, not all; method: immunoSEQ multiplex PCR. Of around 190,000 clones listed, 80% to 90% were seen once; the top ten hold around 8.6%. Sequences were obtained from peripheral blood. The receptor source for this set is a middle-aged man with active or convalescent COVID-19. CDR3s include the opening cysteine and the closing phenylalanine or tryptophan. D genes are given only for firm matches. Clone size is given for some rows only: seen once, a few or many times, or a class if the clone is expanded.

d_call j_call clone_size v_call cdr3_aa cdr3_nt
TRBD1 TRBJ2-5 - TRBV19 CASSGQGTETQYF TGTGCCAGTAGCGGACAGGGGACAGAGACCCAGTACTTC
- TRBJ2-7 - TRBV3-1/TRBV3-2 CASSQQVTYEQYF TGTGCCAGCAGCCAACAGGTTACCTACGAGCAGTACTTC
- TRBJ2-7 - TRBV12-3/TRBV12-4 CASRRGQHYEQYF TGTGCCAGCAGAAGGGGACAACACTACGAGCAGTACTTC
- TRBJ1-1 - TRBV2 CASSGANTEAFF TGTGCCAGCAGTGGGGCCAACACTGAAGCTTTCTTT
- TRBJ1-1 few TRBV4-2 CASSQDTGGYATEAFF TGTGCCAGCAGCCAAGATACGGGAGGGTATGCGACTGAAGCTTTCTTT
- TRBJ1-1 - TRBV24-1 CATSETRGTEAFF TGTGCCACCAGTGAAACCAGGGGCACTGAAGCTTTCTTT
- TRBJ1-6 - TRBV20-1 CSASGVGISPLHF TGCAGTGCTAGTGGGGTCGGGATCTCACCCCTCCACTTT
- TRBJ1-3 - TRBV6-5 CASSYSSVLSGNTIYF TGTGCCAGCAGTTACTCGAGTGTCCTCTCTGGAAACACCATATATTTT
- TRBJ1-2 few TRBV5-1 CASSLDGLSYTF TGCGCCAGCAGTCTGGACGGACTGAGCTACACCTTC
TRBD2 TRBJ2-1 - TRBV9 CASSVVAGTPNEQFF TGTGCCAGCAGCGTAGTAGCGGGAACCCCCAATGAGCAGTTCTTC
- TRBJ2-1 - TRBV5-4 CASSLGGSRTYNEQFF TGTGCCAGCAGCTTGGGTGGGAGTAGGACCTACAATGAGCAGTTCTTC
- TRBJ2-1 - TRBV21-1 CASSKSSRKHRSYNEQFF TGTGCCAGCAGCAAAAGCTCTAGGAAACATCGCTCCTACAATGAGCAGTTCTTC
- TRBJ1-3 - TRBV5-4 CASSPGGAGNTIYF TGTGCCAGCAGCCCCGGGGGGGCTGGAAACACCATATATTTT
TRBD2 TRBJ2-3 once TRBV4-1 CASSQGGAGGPDTQYF TGCGCCAGCAGCCAAGGGGGCGCGGGAGGGCCAGATACGCAGTATTTT
TRBD2 TRBJ2-1 - TRBV4-1 CASSPWTSENSEQFF TGCGCCAGCAGCCCCTGGACTAGCGAAAATTCTGAGCAGTTCTTC
TRBD2 TRBJ2-5 - TRBV19 CASSMIPLAGASLEETQYF TGTGCCAGTAGTATGATCCCCCTAGCGGGAGCTTCTTTGGAAGAGACCCAGTACTTC
TRBD2 TRBJ2-1 - TRBV19 CASSGAGDRYNEQFF TGTGCCAGTAGTGGGGCGGGAGATAGGTACAATGAGCAGTTCTTC
- TRBJ1-1 - TRBV5-5 CASSLDGDMNTEAFF TGTGCCAGCAGCTTGGACGGGGATATGAACACTGAAGCTTTCTTT
TRBD1 TRBJ2-7 few TRBV6-2/TRBV6-3 CASSPGTGKRYEQYF TGTGCCAGCAGCCCAGGGACAGGGAAGCGGTACGAGCAGTACTTC
- TRBJ2-3 - TRBV9 CASSVGAVPRTDTQYF TGTGCCAGCAGCGTAGGCGCGGTCCCAAGGACAGATACGCAGTATTTT
- TRBJ2-7 - TRBV18 CASSQDRNTGEQYF TGTGCCAGCTCTCAAGACAGGAACACGGGGGAGCAGTACTTC
TRBD1 TRBJ2-2 - TRBV29-1 CSVELWDRVYTGELFF TGCAGCGTTGAATTATGGGACAGGGTATACACCGGGGAGCTGTTTTTT
TRBD1 TRBJ2-1 - TRBV7-9 CASSLAIAGTGSYNEQFF TGTGCCAGCAGCTTAGCGATCGCCGGGACAGGATCCTACAATGAGCAGTTCTTC
- TRBJ2-3 - TRBV6-5 CASSQDNTDTQYF TGTGCCAGCAGCCAGGACAACACAGATACGCAGTATTTT
- TRBJ1-5 - TRBV3-1/TRBV3-2 CASSQAEGGNQPQHF TGTGCCAGCAGCCAAGCTGAGGGAGGGAATCAGCCCCAGCATTTT
- TRBJ2-7 - TRBV11-1 CASSLGNRREQYF TGTGCCAGCAGCTTGGGCAACCGGAGGGAGCAGTACTTC
- TRBJ2-2 - TRBV4-2 CASSLEHQTTGELFF TGTGCCAGCAGCCTCGAGCACCAGACTACCGGGGAGCTGTTTTTT
- TRBJ2-6 once TRBV7-3 CASSFEGSSGANVLTF TGTGCCAGCAGCTTTGAGGGAAGCTCTGGGGCCAACGTCCTGACTTTC
- TRBJ2-5 - TRBV28 CASSVARRQETQYF TGTGCCAGCAGTGTAGCTAGGCGCCAAGAGACCCAGTACTTC